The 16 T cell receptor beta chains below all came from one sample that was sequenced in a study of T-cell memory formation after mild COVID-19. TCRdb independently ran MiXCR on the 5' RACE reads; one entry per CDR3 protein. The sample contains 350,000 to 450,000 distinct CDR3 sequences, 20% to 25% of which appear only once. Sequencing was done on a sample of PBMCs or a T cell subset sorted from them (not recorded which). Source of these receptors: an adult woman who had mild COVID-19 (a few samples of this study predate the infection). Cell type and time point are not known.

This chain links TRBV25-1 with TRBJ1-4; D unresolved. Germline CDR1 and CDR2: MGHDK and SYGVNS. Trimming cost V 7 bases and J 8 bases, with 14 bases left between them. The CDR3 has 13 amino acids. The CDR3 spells CASTPPSLEKLFF. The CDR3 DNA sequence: TGTGCCAGCACCCCTCCCTCCTTAGAAAAACTGTTTTTT.

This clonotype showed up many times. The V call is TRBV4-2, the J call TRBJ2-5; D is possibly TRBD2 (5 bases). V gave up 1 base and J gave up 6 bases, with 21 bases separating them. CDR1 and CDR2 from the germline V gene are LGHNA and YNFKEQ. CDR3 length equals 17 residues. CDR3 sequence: CASSQGNGSAVPQTQYF. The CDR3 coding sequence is TGTGCCAGCAGCCAAGGGAATGGTAGCGCCGTCCCCCAGACCCAGTACTTC.

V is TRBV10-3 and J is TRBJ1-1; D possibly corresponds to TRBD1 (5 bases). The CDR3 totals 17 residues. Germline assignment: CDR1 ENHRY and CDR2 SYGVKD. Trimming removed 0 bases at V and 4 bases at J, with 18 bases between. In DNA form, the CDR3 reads TGTGCCATCAGTGAGTCCCCCGGGACGGCCGGCGGCACTGAAGCTTTCTTT. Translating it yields CAISESPGTAGGTEAFF.

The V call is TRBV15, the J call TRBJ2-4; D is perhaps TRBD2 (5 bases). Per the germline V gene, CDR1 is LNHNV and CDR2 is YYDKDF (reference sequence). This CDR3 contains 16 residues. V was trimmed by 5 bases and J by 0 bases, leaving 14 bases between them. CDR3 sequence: CATSLEGYLAKNIQYF. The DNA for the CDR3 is TGTGCCACCAGCCTAGAGGGTTACCTAGCCAAAAACATTCAGTACTTC.

In DNA form, the CDR3 reads TGTGCCAGCAGCTTAGAGTGGTACAGGGGCCGGGGCAACACTGAAGCTTTCTTT. This translates into CASSLEWYRGRGNTEAFF. The gene calls are TRBV7-6 and TRBJ1-1; 7 bases agree with TRBD1. V trimming: 1 base; J trimming: 2 bases; junction bases outside the gene matches: 13. Germline CDR1 and CDR2: SGHVS and FNYEAQ. The CDR3 is 18 amino acids.

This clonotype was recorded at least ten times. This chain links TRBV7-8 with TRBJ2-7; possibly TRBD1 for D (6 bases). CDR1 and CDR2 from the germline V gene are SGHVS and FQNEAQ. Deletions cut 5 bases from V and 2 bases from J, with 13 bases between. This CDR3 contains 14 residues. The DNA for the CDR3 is TGTGCCAGCAGCCCACAGGGCGGACCCTACGAGCAGTACTTC. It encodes CASSPQGGPYEQYF.

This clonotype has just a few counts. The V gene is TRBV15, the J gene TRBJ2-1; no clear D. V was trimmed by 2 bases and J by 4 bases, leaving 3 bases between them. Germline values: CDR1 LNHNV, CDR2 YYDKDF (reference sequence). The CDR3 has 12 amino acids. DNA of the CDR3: TGTGCCACCAGCAGATTTTACAATGAGCAGTTCTTC. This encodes CATSRFYNEQFF. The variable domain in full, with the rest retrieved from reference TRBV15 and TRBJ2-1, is DAMVIQNPRYQVTQFGKPVTLSCSQTLNHNVMYWYQQKSSQAPKLLFHYYDKDFNNEADTPDNFQSRRPNTSFCFLDIRSPGLGDTAMYLCATSRFYNEQFFGPGTRLTVL.

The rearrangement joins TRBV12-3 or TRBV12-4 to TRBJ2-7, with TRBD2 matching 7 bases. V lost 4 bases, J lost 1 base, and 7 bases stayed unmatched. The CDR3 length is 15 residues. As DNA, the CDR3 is TGTGCCAGCAGTTCAACTAGCGCCCAATCCTACGAGCAGTACTTC. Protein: CASSSTSAQSYEQYF.

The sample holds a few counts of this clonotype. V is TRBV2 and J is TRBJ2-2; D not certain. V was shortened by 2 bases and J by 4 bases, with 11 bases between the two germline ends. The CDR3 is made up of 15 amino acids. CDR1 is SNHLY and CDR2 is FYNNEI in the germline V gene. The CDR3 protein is CASSELGTVTGELFF. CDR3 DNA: TGTGCCAGCAGTGAATTGGGAACTGTCACCGGGGAGCTGTTTTTT. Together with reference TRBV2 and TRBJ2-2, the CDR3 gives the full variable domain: EPEVTQTPSHQVTQMGQEVILRCVPISNHLYFYWYRQILGQKVEFLVSFYNNEISEKSEIFDDQFSVERPDGSNFTLKIRSTKLEDSAMYFCASSELGTVTGELFFGEGSRLTVL.

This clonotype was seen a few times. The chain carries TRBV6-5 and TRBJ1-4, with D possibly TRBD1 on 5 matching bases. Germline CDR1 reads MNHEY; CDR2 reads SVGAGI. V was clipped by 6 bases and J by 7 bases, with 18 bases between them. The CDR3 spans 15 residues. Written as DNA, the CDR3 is TGTGCCAGCAGCCCGGGACCGGCTGGACGTGAAAAACTGTTTTTT. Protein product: CASSPGPAGREKLFF.

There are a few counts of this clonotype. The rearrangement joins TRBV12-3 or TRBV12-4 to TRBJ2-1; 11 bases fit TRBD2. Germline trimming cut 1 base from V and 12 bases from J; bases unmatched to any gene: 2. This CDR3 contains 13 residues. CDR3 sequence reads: CASSLDGLAGQFF. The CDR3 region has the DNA TGTGCCAGCAGTTTAGATGGACTAGCGGGGCAGTTCTTC.

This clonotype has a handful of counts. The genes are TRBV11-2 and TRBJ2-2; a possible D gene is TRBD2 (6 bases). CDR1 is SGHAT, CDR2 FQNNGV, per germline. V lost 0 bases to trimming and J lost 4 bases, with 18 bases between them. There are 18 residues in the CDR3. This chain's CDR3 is CASSLEEGTDSGTGELFF. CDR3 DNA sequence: TGTGCCAGCAGCTTAGAGGAGGGGACGGATTCAGGCACCGGGGAGCTGTTTTTT.

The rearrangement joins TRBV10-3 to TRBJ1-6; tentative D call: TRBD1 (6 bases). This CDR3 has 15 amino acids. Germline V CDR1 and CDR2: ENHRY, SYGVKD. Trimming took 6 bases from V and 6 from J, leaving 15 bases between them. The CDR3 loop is CAISRDTFFNSPLHF. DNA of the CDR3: TGTGCCATCAGCCGGGACACCTTTTTTAATTCACCCCTCCACTTT.

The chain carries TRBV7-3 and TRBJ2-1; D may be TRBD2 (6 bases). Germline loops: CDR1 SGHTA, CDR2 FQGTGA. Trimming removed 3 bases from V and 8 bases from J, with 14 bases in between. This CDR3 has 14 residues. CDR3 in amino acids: CASSLGLTYDEQFF. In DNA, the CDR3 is TGTGCCAGCAGCTTGGGACTTACTTACGATGAGCAGTTCTTC.

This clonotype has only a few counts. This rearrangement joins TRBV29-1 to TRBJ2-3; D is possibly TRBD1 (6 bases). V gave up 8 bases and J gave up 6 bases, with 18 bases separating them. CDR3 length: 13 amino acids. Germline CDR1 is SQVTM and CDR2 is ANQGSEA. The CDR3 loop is CSFSQGAGDTQYF. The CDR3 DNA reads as TGCAGCTTCTCACAGGGCGCCGGGGATACGCAGTATTTT.

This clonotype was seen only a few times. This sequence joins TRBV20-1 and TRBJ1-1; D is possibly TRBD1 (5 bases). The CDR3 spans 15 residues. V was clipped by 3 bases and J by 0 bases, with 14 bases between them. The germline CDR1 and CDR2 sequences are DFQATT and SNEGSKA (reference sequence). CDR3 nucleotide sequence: TGCAGTGCTAGGCTCTCGGGACGGATGAACACTGAAGCTTTCTTT. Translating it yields CSARLSGRMNTEAFF.